Each of the 2 T cell receptor beta chains below was sequenced from the same sample in a study of post-analysis software for immune sequencing data. Their specific antigens are unknown. TCR beta cDNA libraries included unique molecular identifiers. From the PCR reads, TCRdb called clonotypes with MiXCR, one entry per CDR3 protein. The table lists 740,000 or so distinct CDR3 sequences, around 53% of them singletons. Points from the study as a whole: Patients used several TRBV segments, including TRBV5-6, TRBV5-1 and TRBV20-1, more often than controls.

Sequences were obtained from blood. The receptors come from a girl aged 5-17 years with multiple sclerosis.

The chain employs TRBV5-1 and TRBJ1-4, with no clear D. Trimming cost V 3 bases and J 4 bases, with 10 bases left between them. This CDR3 has 14 residues. Looked up from germline, CDR1 is SGHRS and CDR2 is YFSETQ. CDR3 coding DNA: TGCGCCAGCAGCTCGGGCAGCTTTAATGAAAAACTGTTTTTT. Its protein is CASSSGSFNEKLFF.

The chain recombines TRBV20-1 with TRBJ2-7; TRBD1 aligns across 7 bases. Trimming removed 4 bases from V and 2 bases from J; junction bases left unmatched: 5. Germline V gives CDR1 DFQATT, CDR2 SNEGSKA (reference sequence). The CDR3 length is 13 residues. The CDR3 bases are TGCAGTGCTAACCGGGACAGAGCCTACGAGCAGTACTTC. This gives the protein CSANRDRAYEQYF.